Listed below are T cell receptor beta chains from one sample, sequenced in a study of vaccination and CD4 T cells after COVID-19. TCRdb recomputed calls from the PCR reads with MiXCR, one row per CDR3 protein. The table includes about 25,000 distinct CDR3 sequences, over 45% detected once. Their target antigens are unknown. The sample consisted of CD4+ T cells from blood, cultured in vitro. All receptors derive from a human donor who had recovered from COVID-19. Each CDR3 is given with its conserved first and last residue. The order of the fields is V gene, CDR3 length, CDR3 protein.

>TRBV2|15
CASSGYGGGTDTQYF
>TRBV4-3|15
CASSQDHAGTYTQYF
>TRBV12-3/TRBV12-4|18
CASSLFPFLGTGSYEQYF
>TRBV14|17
CASSQGVKRGRTDTQYF
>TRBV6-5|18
CASSYSVSAASGGYEQFF
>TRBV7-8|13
CASSSGTSDEQYF
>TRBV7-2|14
CASSPGRRGNGYTF
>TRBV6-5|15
CASSYTTGQNEKLFF
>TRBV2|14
CASSAGQASYEQYF
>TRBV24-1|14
CAIGGGVPTDTQYF
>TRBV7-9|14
CASSSGAGVDGYTF
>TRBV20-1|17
CSARDPGTGRGTGELFF
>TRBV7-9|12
CASGRDYQPQHF
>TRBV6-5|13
CASSSWANTEAFF
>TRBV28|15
CASSLDRVLTGELFF
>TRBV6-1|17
CASRPGLAVLLGNEQFF